Below, 24 T cell receptor beta chains from the same sample are listed, as sequenced in a study of blood T cell repertoires in COVID-19. Here immunoSEQ multiplex PCR was the method, and the copy in TCRdb shows in-frame clones only, minus some. The repertoire holds approximately 260,000 clones, with over 75% as singletons. Sequenced sample: peripheral blood. The origin of the receptors is a human donor in a cohort sampled during active COVID-19.

The rearrangement links TRBV5-1 to TRBJ2-1; D remains ambiguous. Between the trimmed V and J ends, which lost 0 bases and 9 bases, there was a span of 10 bases. Germline V gives CDR1 SGHRS, CDR2 YFSETQ. This CDR3 contains 13 residues. Written as DNA, the CDR3 is TGCGCCAGCAGCTTGGCCTCCCTACCTGAGCAGTTCTTC. This gives the protein CASSLASLPEQFF.

In DNA form, the CDR3 reads TGTGCCAGTACCCACAGGGGTCTTACTCCCTCTGGGGCCAACGTCCTGACTTTC. As protein: CASTHRGLTPSGANVLTF. The J gene is TRBJ2-6, the V gene TRBV19; 7 nucleotides match TRBD1. CDR1 LNHDA and CDR2 SQIVND come from the germline V gene (reference sequence). The CDR3 spans 18 residues. Trimming took 7 bases from V and 0 from J; bases not matched to a gene: 12.

V is TRBV19 and J is TRBJ1-4; no definite D call. V lost 4 bases, J lost 4 bases, and 16 bases lay in between. Germline CDR1 reads LNHDA; CDR2 reads SQIVND (reference sequence). The CDR3 runs 16 residues. CDR3 region: CASSKARAALNEKLFF. The CDR3 nucleotides read TGTGCCAGTAGTAAGGCGCGGGCAGCCCTTAATGAAAAACTGTTTTTT.

As to this clone: The junction and the germline gene differ at one end; a read error may be behind it. The chain couples TRBV7-7 to TRBJ2-7, with D uncertain. CDR1 SSHAT and CDR2 FNYEAQ come from the germline V gene (reference sequence). The CDR3 consists of 13 residues. The CDR3, as DNA: TGTGCTAGCAGCTCTGGCCCCTCCTACGAGCAGTACTTC. Residues: CASSSGPSYEQYF.

The gene calls are TRBV29-1 and TRBJ2-2, with TRBD1 identical over 7 bases. The CDR3 has 15 residues. CDR1 SQVTM and CDR2 ANQGSEA come from the germline V gene. Unmatched junction bases numbered 11, after V lost 6 bases and J lost 4 bases. CDR3 protein: CSVRETGVFTGELFF. The CDR3 DNA follows: TGCAGCGTACGGGAAACAGGGGTATTCACCGGGGAGCTGTTTTTT.

The chain joins TRBV28 to TRBJ2-7; TRBD2 aligns across 11 bases. The junction had 10 bases not matched to a gene; V was cut back by 6 bases and J by 0 bases. The CDR3 sequence is 17 residues long. Per germline, CDR1 MDHEN and CDR2 SYDVKM. Here the CDR3 DNA reads TGTGCCAGCAGCGAAACTAGCGGGGGTGCCAGCTCCTACGAGCAGTACTTC. Translated, it gives CASSETSGGASSYEQYF.

In this sample, this clone turned up once. The chain carries TRBV29-1 and TRBJ1-1; 8 bases align to TRBD1. Germline CDR1 and CDR2: SQVTM and ANQGSEA. The CDR3 spans 15 residues. After removal of 6 bases from V and 3 bases from J, the junction contained 12 bases not matched to a gene. As DNA, the CDR3 is TGCAGCGTCGTGGCAGGGGGCGCGAGAGACACTGAAGCTTTCTTT. Amino acid sequence: CSVVAGGARDTEAFF.

The V and J genes are TRBV11-2 and TRBJ2-3; D is uncertain. CDR3 length: 15 residues. V lost 2 bases to trimming and J lost 1 base, with 10 bases between them. Germline loops: CDR1 SGHAT, CDR2 FQNNGV. The CDR3 coding sequence is TGTGCCAGCAGCTTATCCGTTCTAGGCACAGATACGCAGTATTTT. Its protein is CASSLSVLGTDTQYF.

V usage is TRBV18 and J usage is TRBJ2-1; D is unclear. CDR1 is KGHSH and CDR2 is LQKENI in the germline V gene. The CDR3 sequence is 15 residues long. Trimming removed 3 bases at V and 0 bases at J, with 9 bases between. The CDR3 loop is CASSPTQSSYNEQFF. CDR3 bases: TGTGCCAGCTCACCGACTCAGAGCTCCTACAATGAGCAGTTCTTC.

This sequence joins TRBV11-2 and TRBJ1-1; TRBD1 agrees at 7 bases. V trimming: 6 bases; J trimming: 2 bases; junction bases outside the gene matches: 9. This CDR3 region has 15 residues. Germline CDR1 SGHAT, CDR2 FQNNGV. In DNA, the CDR3 is TGTGCCAGCAGTCGTGGGACAGTAGACAACACTGAAGCTTTCTTT. It specifies CASSRGTVDNTEAFF.

This clone was seen just once. The rearrangement joins TRBV19 to TRBJ1-2, with D possibly being TRBD1 (5 bases). Trimming stripped 7 bases from V and 3 bases from J, with 12 bases between. Germline V CDR1 and CDR2: LNHDA, SQIVND (reference sequence). The CDR3 is 13 residues long. The CDR3 sequence is CASNGARDYGYTF. CDR3 nucleotides: TGTGCCAGTAATGGGGCGCGTGACTATGGCTACACCTTC. Variable domain in full (rest from reference TRBV19 and TRBJ1-2): DGGITQSPKYLFRKEGQNVTLSCEQNLNHDAMYWYRQDPGQGLRLIYYSQIVNDFQKGDIAEGYSVSREKKESFPLTVTSAQKNPTAFYLCASNGARDYGYTFGSGTRLTVV.

The rearrangement uses TRBV18 and TRBJ2-3; D is undetermined. V lost 3 bases and J 0 bases, leaving 10 bases between the germline ends. This CDR3 has 15 amino acids. Germline values: CDR1 KGHSH, CDR2 LQKENI. The CDR3 sequence: CASSPVASSTDTQYF. The CDR3 coding sequence is TGTGCCAGCTCACCCGTAGCTTCTAGCACAGATACGCAGTATTTT. Supplemented by reference TRBV18 and TRBJ2-3, the full variable domain reads NAGVMQNPRHLVRRRGQEARLRCSPMKGHSHVYWYRQLPEEGLKFMVYLQKENIIDESGMPKERFSAEFPKEGPSILRIQQVVRGDSAAYFCASSPVASSTDTQYFGPGTRLTVL.

This clone has a count of ten or more. The chain recombines TRBV4-1 with TRBJ2-1; D perhaps matches TRBD2 (6 bases). V shed 0 bases and J shed 1 base, with 13 bases lying between them. The length of the CDR3 is 17 residues. Germline V gives CDR1 MGHRA, CDR2 YSYEKL. CDR3 amino acids: CASSQDGASVSYNEQFF. The CDR3 DNA reads as TGCGCCAGCAGCCAAGATGGGGCTAGCGTATCCTACAATGAGCAGTTCTTC.

The chain has TRBV5-6 and TRBJ1-6, with a possible D match to TRBD1 (6 bases). The CDR3 has 16 residues. Trimming took off 4 bases at V and 9 bases at J, with 20 bases between the two ends. The germline V gene has CDR1 SGHDT and CDR2 YYEEEE. The CDR3 DNA is TGTGCCAGCAGCCCGCTTGGCGGGGGCGCTGGTTCACCCCTCCACTTT. Its protein is CASSPLGGGAGSPLHF.

This clone was found a few times. V and J are TRBV4-2 and TRBJ1-2; no definite D call. V was clipped by 0 bases and J by 5 bases, with 7 bases between them. The CDR3 is 13 amino acids. Germline values: CDR1 LGHNA, CDR2 YNFKEQ. CDR3: CASSQEAEYGYTF. Written as DNA, the CDR3 is TGTGCCAGCAGCCAAGAGGCAGAATATGGCTACACCTTC.

The chain has TRBV2 and TRBJ1-4; no clear D. The CDR3 has 14 amino acids. The V gene's germline CDR1 is SNHLY and CDR2 FYNNEI. The V gene lost 7 bases and the J gene lost 2 bases, with 11 bases spanning the gap. The CDR3 nucleotides read TGTGCCAGCAACCGGGTCATGACTAATGAAAAACTGTTTTTT. It translates to CASNRVMTNEKLFF.

The rearrangement joins TRBV19 to TRBJ1-1; D is ambiguous. V was shortened by 5 bases and J by 4 bases, with 14 bases between the two germline ends. The CDR3 is 14 residues long. Germline CDR1 reads LNHDA; CDR2 reads SQIVND (reference sequence). For the CDR3, the DNA is TGTGCCAGTAGTCCGATGGACTGGGGCACTGAAGCTTTCTTT. Its protein is CASSPMDWGTEAFF.

This sequence joins TRBV3-1 (or the pseudogene TRBV3-2) and TRBJ1-1; D call uncertain. V was shortened by 0 bases and J by 3 bases, with 14 bases between the two germline ends. Germline V gene lookup returns CDR1 LGHDT and CDR2 YNNKEL (reference sequence). There are 16 residues in the CDR3. The CDR3 DNA follows: TGTGCCAGCAGCCAAGATCTGCCAGGCCTCTACACTGAAGCTTTCTTT. Amino acid sequence: CASSQDLPGLYTEAFF.

This clone was recorded a few times. The chain employs TRBV11-2 and TRBJ2-1; TRBD1 might be the D (5 bases). V dropped 1 base and J dropped 9 bases, with 10 bases sitting between them. The CDR3 covers 13 residues. Germline CDR1 and CDR2: SGHAT and FQNNGV. CDR3 DNA: TGTGCCAGCAGCTTAGGCGTCAGGGCTGAGCAGTTCTTC. It translates to CASSLGVRAEQFF.

Comments on this clone: A junction end diverges from the germline sequence, so it may reflect a read error. V is TRBV7-7 and J is TRBJ2-3; 8 positions match TRBD2. The CDR3 runs 15 residues. Germline V CDR1 and CDR2: SSHAT, FNYEAQ (reference sequence). The CDR3 here is CASSTGTRNTDTQYF. CDR3 in DNA: TGTGCTAGCAGCACCGGGACTAGGAACACAGATACGCAGTATTTT.

The table lists this clone with a count of one. The rearrangement uses TRBV5-4 and TRBJ2-7; D unresolved. Trimming removed 1 base from V and 0 bases from J, with 5 bases in between. Per the germline V gene, CDR1 is SGHNT and CDR2 is YYREEE (reference sequence). This CDR3 is 13 amino acids long. CDR3 sequence (DNA): TGTGCCAGCAGCTTGAGGAGCTCCTACGAGCAGTACTTC. Translation gives CASSLRSSYEQYF.

This clone appeared once. CDR3 in amino acids: CASSADISNNGEQFF. Written as DNA, the CDR3 is TGCGCCAGCAGCGCGGACATTTCCAACAACGGTGAGCAGTTCTTC. This sequence joins TRBV5-1 and TRBJ2-1, with D possibly being TRBD1 (5 bases). The CDR3 is 15 residues long. V was shortened by 4 bases and J by 9 bases, with 20 bases between the two germline ends. CDR1 and CDR2 (germline): SGHRS, YFSETQ.

The chain uses TRBV9 and TRBJ2-5; TRBD2 aligns across 8 bases. The CDR3 sequence is 16 residues long. Losses at the gene ends were 0 bases for V and 2 bases for J; bases not matched to a gene: 6. Germline assignment: CDR1 SGDLS and CDR2 YYNGEE. CDR3 sequence: CASSVEGGGRQETQYF. The CDR3 DNA reads TGTGCCAGCAGCGTAGAGGGAGGCGGGAGGCAAGAGACCCAGTACTTC.

The genes are TRBV12-3 or TRBV12-4 and TRBJ1-3, with D uncertain. This CDR3 is 13 amino acids long. V lost 7 bases, J lost 0 bases, and 7 bases lay in between. The CDR3 sequence is CASNTRSGNTIYF. Here the CDR3 DNA reads TGTGCCAGCAACACCCGCTCTGGAAACACCATATATTTT.